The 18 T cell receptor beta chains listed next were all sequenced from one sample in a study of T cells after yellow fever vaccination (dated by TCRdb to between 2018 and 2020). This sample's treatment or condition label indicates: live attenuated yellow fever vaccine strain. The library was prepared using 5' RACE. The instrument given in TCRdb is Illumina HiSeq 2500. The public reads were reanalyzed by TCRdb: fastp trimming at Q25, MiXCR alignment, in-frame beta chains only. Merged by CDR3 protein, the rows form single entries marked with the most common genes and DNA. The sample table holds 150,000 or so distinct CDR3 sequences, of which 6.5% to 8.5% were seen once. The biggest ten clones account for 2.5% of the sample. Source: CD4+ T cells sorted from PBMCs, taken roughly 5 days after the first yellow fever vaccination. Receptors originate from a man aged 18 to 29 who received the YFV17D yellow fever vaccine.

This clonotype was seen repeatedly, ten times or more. CDR3 nucleotide sequence: TGTGCCAGCGGGGCGCGGGAACCCAATGAGCAGTTCTTC. Its translation: CASGAREPNEQFF. The rearrangement links TRBV6-5 to TRBJ2-1; weak D call: TRBD2 (6 bases). V lost 8 bases to trimming and J lost 6 bases, with 14 bases between them. CDR3 length: 13 amino acids. CDR1 is MNHEY, CDR2 SVGAGI, per germline.

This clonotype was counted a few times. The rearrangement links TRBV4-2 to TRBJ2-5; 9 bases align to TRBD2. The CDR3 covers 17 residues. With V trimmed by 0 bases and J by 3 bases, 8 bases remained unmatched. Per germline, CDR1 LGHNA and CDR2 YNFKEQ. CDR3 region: CASSQDPGTSREETQYF. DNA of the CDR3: TGTGCCAGCAGCCAAGATCCAGGGACTAGCAGAGAAGAGACCCAGTACTTC.

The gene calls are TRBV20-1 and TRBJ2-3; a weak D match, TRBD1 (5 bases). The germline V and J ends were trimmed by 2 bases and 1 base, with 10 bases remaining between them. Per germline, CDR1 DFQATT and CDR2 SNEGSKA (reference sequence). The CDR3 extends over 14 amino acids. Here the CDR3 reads CSARSRVGTDTQYF. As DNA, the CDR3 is TGCAGTGCTAGATCCAGGGTGGGCACAGATACGCAGTATTTT.

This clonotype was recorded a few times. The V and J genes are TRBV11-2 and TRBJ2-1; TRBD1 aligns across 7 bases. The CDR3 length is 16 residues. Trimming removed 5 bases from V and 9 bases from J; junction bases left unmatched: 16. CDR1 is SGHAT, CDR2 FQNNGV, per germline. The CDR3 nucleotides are TGTGCCAGCAGCCCGTTCACCGGGACAGTTACAAGTGAGCAGTTCTTC. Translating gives CASSPFTGTVTSEQFF.

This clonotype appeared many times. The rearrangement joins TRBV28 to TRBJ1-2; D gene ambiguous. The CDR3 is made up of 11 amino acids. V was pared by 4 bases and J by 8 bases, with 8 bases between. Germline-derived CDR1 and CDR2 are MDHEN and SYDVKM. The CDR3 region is CASSSPRGYTF. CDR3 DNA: TGTGCCAGCAGTTCCCCGAGGGGCTACACCTTC.

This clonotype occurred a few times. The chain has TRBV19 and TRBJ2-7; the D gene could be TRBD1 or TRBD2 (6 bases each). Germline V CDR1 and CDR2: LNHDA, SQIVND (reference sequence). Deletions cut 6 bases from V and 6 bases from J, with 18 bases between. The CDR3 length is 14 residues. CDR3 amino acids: CASRILPGAAEQYF. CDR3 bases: TGTGCCAGTAGAATACTTCCGGGGGCGGCCGAGCAGTACTTC.

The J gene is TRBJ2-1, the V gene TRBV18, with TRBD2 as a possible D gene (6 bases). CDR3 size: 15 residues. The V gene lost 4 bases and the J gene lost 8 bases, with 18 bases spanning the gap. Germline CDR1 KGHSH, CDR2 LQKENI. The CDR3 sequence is CASSLQRALVDEQFF. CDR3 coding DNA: TGTGCCAGCTCACTCCAGCGGGCGCTAGTGGATGAGCAGTTCTTC. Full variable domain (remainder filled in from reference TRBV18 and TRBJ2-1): NAGVMQNPRHLVRRRGQEARLRCSPMKGHSHVYWYRQLPEEGLKFMVYLQKENIIDESGMPKERFSAEFPKEGPSILRIQQVVRGDSAAYFCASSLQRALVDEQFFGPGTRLTVL.

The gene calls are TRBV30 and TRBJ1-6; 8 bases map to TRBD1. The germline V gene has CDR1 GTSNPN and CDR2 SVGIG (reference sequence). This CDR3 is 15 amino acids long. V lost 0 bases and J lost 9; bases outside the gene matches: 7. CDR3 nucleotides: TGTGCCTGGAGTGTACCGGACAGGGAAGGTTCACCCCTCCACTTT. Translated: CAWSVPDREGSPLHF.

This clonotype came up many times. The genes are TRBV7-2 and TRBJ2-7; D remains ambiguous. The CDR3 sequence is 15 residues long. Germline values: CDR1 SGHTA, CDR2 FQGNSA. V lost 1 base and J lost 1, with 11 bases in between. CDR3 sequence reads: CASSLGPSKSYEQYF. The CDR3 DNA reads TGTGCCAGCAGCTTAGGCCCGAGCAAGTCCTACGAGCAGTACTTC.

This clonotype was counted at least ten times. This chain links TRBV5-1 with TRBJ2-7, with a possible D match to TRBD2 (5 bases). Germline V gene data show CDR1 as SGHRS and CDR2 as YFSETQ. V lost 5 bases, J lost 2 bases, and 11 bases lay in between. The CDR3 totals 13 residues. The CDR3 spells CASSWEFPYEQYF. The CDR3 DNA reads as TGCGCCAGCAGTTGGGAGTTCCCCTACGAGCAGTACTTC.

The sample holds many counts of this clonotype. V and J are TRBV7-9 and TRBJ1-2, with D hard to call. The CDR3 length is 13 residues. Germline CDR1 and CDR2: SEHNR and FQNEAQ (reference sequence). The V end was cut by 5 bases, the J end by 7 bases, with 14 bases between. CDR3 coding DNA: TGTGCCAGCAGCACACGCCTGGGGTTTGGCTACACCTTC. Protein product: CASSTRLGFGYTF.

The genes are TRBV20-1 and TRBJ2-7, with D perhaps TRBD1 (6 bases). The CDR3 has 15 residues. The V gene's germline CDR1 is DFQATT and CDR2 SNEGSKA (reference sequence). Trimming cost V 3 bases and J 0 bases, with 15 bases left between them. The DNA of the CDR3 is TGCAGTGCTAGTCGAACAGGGTCGAGCTCCTACGAGCAGTACTTC. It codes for CSASRTGSSSYEQYF.

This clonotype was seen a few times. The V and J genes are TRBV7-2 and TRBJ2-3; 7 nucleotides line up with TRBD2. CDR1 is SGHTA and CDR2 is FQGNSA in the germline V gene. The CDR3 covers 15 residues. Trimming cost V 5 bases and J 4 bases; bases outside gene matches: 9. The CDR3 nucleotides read TGTGCCAGCAGCCGTGCGGGAGCCCGCGCAGATACGCAGTATTTT. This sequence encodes CASSRAGARADTQYF. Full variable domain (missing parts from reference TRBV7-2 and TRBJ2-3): GAGVSQSPSNKVTEKGKDVELRCDPISGHTALYWYRQSLGQGLEFLIYFQGNSAPDKSGLPSDRFSAERTGGSVSTLTIQRTQQEDSAVYLCASSRAGARADTQYFGPGTRLTVL.

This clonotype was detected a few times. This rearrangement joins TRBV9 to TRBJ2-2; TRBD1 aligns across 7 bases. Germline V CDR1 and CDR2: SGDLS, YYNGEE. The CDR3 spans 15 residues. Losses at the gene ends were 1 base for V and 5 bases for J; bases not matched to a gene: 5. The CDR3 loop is CASSVSDRVTGELFF. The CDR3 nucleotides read TGTGCCAGCAGCGTATCTGACAGGGTAACCGGGGAGCTGTTTTTT.

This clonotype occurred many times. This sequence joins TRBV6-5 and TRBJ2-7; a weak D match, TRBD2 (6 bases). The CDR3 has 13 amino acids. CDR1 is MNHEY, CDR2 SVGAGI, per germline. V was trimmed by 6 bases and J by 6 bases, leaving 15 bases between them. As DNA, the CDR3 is TGTGCCAGCAGAGGAGGGGTCCCCCTCGAGCAGTACTTC. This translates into CASRGGVPLEQYF.

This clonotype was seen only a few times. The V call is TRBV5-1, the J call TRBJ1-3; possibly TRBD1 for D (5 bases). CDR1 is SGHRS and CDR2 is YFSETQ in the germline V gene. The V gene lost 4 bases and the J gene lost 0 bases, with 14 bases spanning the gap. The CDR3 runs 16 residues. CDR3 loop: CASSPRQSFSGNTIYF. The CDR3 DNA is TGCGCCAGCAGCCCACGACAGTCTTTCTCTGGAAACACCATATATTTT.

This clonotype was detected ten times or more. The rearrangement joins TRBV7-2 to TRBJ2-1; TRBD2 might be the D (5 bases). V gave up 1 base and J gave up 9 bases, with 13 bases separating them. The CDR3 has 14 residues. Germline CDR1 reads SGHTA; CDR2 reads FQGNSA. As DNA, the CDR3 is TGTGCCAGCAGCTTAGAGCCAGCGGTGGGTGAGCAGTTCTTC. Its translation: CASSLEPAVGEQFF.

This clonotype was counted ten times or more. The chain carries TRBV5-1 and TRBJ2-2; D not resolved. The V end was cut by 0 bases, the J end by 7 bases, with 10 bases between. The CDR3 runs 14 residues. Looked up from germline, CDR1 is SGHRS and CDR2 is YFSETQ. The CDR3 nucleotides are TGCGCCAGCAGCTTGGAAGGGCGTGGCGGGGAGCTGTTTTTT. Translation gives CASSLEGRGGELFF.